This TCR beta chain came from a study of CD8+CD57+ T cells in acquired aplastic anemia. Study at large: The average for DNA from sorted CD4+ and CD8+ cells was 3.2 ug.

As concerns this clonotype: Its antigen is currently unknown. A junction end diverges from the germline sequence, so it may reflect a read error.

Study-wide results and caveats: Patients and controls shared roughly 30 CD8+ CDR3 sequences, which appeared highly expressed in patients and within their immunodominant clones.

The study profiled TCR beta VDJ and CDR3 using genomic DNA as template. TCRdb itself ran the reads through MiXCR, one entry per CDR3 protein. The table includes some 180,000 distinct CDR3 sequences, 63% detected once. Those patients picked for sequencing had displayed CD8+CD57+ cell expansion on flow cytometry. With no exception, the patients had severe acquired aplastic anemia. At blood sampling, none of the patients had yet received therapy. From germline, CDR1 is SGHTA and CDR2 FQGNSA. There are 13 residues in the CDR3. The sequencing input was sorted CD4+, CD8+, or CD8+CD57+ T cells (not recorded which) from PBMCs. The chain links TRBV7-2 to TRBJ2-5; the D call may be TRBD1 or TRBD2 (5 bases each). This TCR derives from a human donor with aplastic anemia. The CDR3 nucleotides read TGTGCCAGCAGCTTAGGGGTGTCAGGGACCCAGTCCTTC. Amino acids: CASSLGVSGTQSF.